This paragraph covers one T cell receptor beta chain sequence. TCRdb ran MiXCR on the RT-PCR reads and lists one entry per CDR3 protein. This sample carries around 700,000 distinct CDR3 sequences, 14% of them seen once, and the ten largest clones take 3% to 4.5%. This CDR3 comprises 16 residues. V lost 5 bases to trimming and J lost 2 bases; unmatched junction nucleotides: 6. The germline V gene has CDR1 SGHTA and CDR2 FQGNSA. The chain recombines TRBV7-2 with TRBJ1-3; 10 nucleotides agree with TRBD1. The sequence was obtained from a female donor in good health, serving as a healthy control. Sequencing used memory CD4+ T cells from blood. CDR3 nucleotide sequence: TGTGCCAGCAGCATAAGACAGGGGGCGACTGGAAACACCATATATTTT. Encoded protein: CASSIRQGATGNTIYF.